This T cell receptor beta chain appears in the sequencing data of a study of chemoradiotherapy in HPV16-positive cancers. Study at large: Functional T-cell assays on two HPV16-positive patients' cells defined candidate HPV-specific clones and common TCR motifs. General study results and limits: Candidate HPV-specific clones and E7-related TCR motifs grew in tumor during treatment.

Clones were sequenced by immunoSEQ multiplex PCR, and TCRdb holds only the in-frame ones, with some missing. The table has 1,100 or so clones, about 81% seen once. Note on this clone: What it binds is not known.

In germline, CDR1 is KGHSH, CDR2 LQKENI. There are 14 residues in the CDR3. Trimming removed 6 bases at V and 9 bases at J, with 18 bases between. This chain connects TRBV18 to TRBJ1-3; D is unresolved. This TCR was recovered from a human donor with HPV-associated anogenital cancer. The sequencing here drew on tumor tissue, taken from a patient who underwent chemoradiotherapy. Here the CDR3 DNA reads TGTGCCAGCTCTCAACAGCCCGCCCCGGCCACCATATATTTT. Its translation: CASSQQPAPATIYF.